A single sample gave rise to the 15 T cell receptor beta chains below, sequenced in a study of T cells in Graves' hyperthyroidism and ophthalmopathy. Amplification of TCR beta CDR3 regions was performed using RNA transcripts as template. Primed by the HTBI set, a first-round RT-PCR was run on the TCR CDR3. TCRdb called the multiplex PCR reads again in MiXCR, with one record for every CDR3 protein. The data hold 400,000 to 500,000 distinct CDR3 sequences, with roughly 13% observed a single time. Material for sequencing was blood. These receptors originate from a woman younger than 35 with Graves' hyperthyroidism.

There are many counts of this clonotype. The chain uses TRBV28 and TRBJ2-1; 12 bases fit TRBD2. The CDR3 has 16 residues. Germline values: CDR1 MDHEN, CDR2 SYDVKM. V was clipped by 5 bases and J by 9 bases; unmatched bases: 11. The CDR3 DNA reads TGTGCCAGCAGTCCTAACGGACTAGCGGGATCGTTTGAGCAGTTCTTC. Residues: CASSPNGLAGSFEQFF.

This clonotype was recorded many times. This sequence joins TRBV12-3 or TRBV12-4 and TRBJ1-1, with 7 bases that match TRBD1. Trimming cost V 5 bases and J 1 base; bases outside gene matches: 4. The CDR3 is 14 residues long. The CDR3 reads CASSRQGTNTEAFF. CDR3 nucleotide sequence: TGTGCCAGCAGTCGACAGGGAACGAACACTGAAGCTTTCTTT.

This clonotype was detected ten times or more. The chain carries TRBV2 and TRBJ1-2; D perhaps matches TRBD1 (6 bases). Germline values: CDR1 SNHLY, CDR2 FYNNEI. The CDR3 contains 14 residues. Trimming removed 3 bases at V and 7 bases at J, with 15 bases between. The chain's CDR3 is CASSDSRGALGYTF. The CDR3 DNA sequence: TGTGCCAGCAGTGACAGTCGGGGGGCGCTTGGCTACACCTTC.

This clonotype has ten or more counts. The chain couples TRBV5-1 to TRBJ2-1; D may correspond to TRBD1 or TRBD2 (5 bases each). The CDR3 contains 15 residues. Germline V gene sequence: CDR1 SGHRS, CDR2 YFSETQ. Trimming removed 4 bases at V and 5 bases at J, with 16 bases between. DNA for the CDR3: TGCGCCAGCAGCGAACGCGGGCTAGGGGACAATGAGCAGTTCTTC. Its protein is CASSERGLGDNEQFF.

The chain joins TRBV10-1 to TRBJ2-3; D is unclear. Germline lookup yields CDR1 WNHNN and CDR2 SYGVQD (reference sequence). The V and J ends lost 0 bases and 1 base respectively, with 14 bases between them. CDR3 length: 17 residues. The CDR3, as DNA: TGCGCCAGCAGTGAGTCGAGGACCCCTGAGCGCACAGATACGCAGTATTTT. Translation gives CASSESRTPERTDTQYF.

Many counts were recorded for this clonotype. The chain recombines TRBV12-3 or TRBV12-4 with TRBJ2-1; a possible D gene is TRBD1 (5 bases). V lost 3 bases, J lost 6 bases, and 21 bases lay in between. This CDR3 spans 17 amino acids. CDR3 amino acids: CASSFNPGQGKGNEQFF. The CDR3 nucleotides are TGTGCCAGCAGTTTCAATCCCGGCCAGGGAAAAGGCAATGAGCAGTTCTTC.

In its sample, this clonotype was seen many times. The chain employs TRBV6-1 and TRBJ2-2; perhaps TRBD2 as D (6 bases). V was pared by 8 bases and J by 0 bases, with 10 bases between. Germline values: CDR1 MNHNS, CDR2 SASEGT. The length of the CDR3 is 14 residues. For the CDR3, the DNA is TGTGCCAGCTGGGGGACTTCGAACACCGGGGAGCTGTTTTTT. Translated, it gives CASWGTSNTGELFF.

This rearrangement joins TRBV6-6 to TRBJ2-7, with D possibly matching TRBD2 (5 bases). Trimming removed 2 bases at V and 2 bases at J, with 16 bases between. In germline, CDR1 is MNHNY, CDR2 SVGAGI (reference sequence). The CDR3 contains 16 residues. This CDR3 is CASSYAPGSRTYEQYF. CDR3 coding DNA: TGTGCCAGCAGTTACGCCCCTGGGAGCAGAACCTACGAGCAGTACTTC.

This clonotype showed up many times. The chain carries TRBV15 and TRBJ2-5, with TRBD1 matching 9 bases. V was clipped by 5 bases and J by 0 bases; unmatched bases: 4. Germline V CDR1 and CDR2: LNHNV, YYDKDF (reference sequence). This CDR3 comprises 15 residues. The CDR3 protein is CATSSGQGYQETQYF. For the CDR3, the DNA is TGTGCCACCAGCTCGGGACAGGGCTACCAAGAGACCCAGTACTTC.

This clonotype came up many times. The chain recombines TRBV28 with TRBJ2-7, with D uncertain. The length of the CDR3 is 12 residues. The germline V and J ends were trimmed by 3 bases and 1 base, with 4 bases remaining between them. CDR1 and CDR2 (germline): MDHEN, SYDVKM. The CDR3 is CASSFVSYEQYF. The CDR3 DNA sequence: TGTGCCAGCAGTTTCGTGTCCTACGAGCAGTACTTC.

The rearrangement uses TRBV2 and TRBJ2-5; 10 nucleotides line up with TRBD2. This CDR3 is built from 16 residues. From germline, CDR1 is SNHLY and CDR2 FYNNEI. After removal of 5 bases from V and 2 bases from J, the junction contained 8 bases not matched to a gene. CDR3 sequence (DNA): TGTGCCAGCAGTAACCCTAGCGGGAGAGGACAAGAGACCCAGTACTTC. Its translation: CASSNPSGRGQETQYF.

The sample holds many counts of this clonotype. The chain employs TRBV10-1 and TRBJ2-3; the match to TRBD2 covers 10 bases. Germline loops: CDR1 WNHNN, CDR2 SYGVQD (reference sequence). Losses at the gene ends were 0 bases for V and 3 bases for J; bases not matched to a gene: 3. This CDR3 contains 16 residues. The CDR3 is CASSESLAGVTDTQYF. Written as DNA, the CDR3 is TGCGCCAGCAGTGAGTCGCTAGCGGGAGTAACAGATACGCAGTATTTT.

This clonotype occurred many times. V is TRBV6-1 and J is TRBJ1-5; D not resolved. Between the trimmed V and J ends, which lost 1 base and 4 bases, there was a span of 5 bases. Germline CDR1 reads MNHNS; CDR2 reads SASEGT. The CDR3 is 13 residues long. CDR3: CASSEVPNQPQHF. In nucleotides, the CDR3 is TGTGCCAGCAGTGAAGTACCGAATCAGCCCCAGCATTTT.

To note about this clonotype: This CDR3 fails to terminate in the conserved phenylalanine or tryptophan, so it likely reflects a read error. The rearrangement links TRBV11-2 to TRBJ2-3; tentatively, D is TRBD2 (7 bases). In germline, CDR1 is SGHAT, CDR2 FQNNGV. The CDR3 contains 16 residues. Trimming stripped 1 base from V and 4 bases from J, with 15 bases between. CDR3 in DNA: TGTGCCAGCAGCTTAGTTGCGGGGGCGACCCCAGATACGCAGTATTCT. Translating it yields CASSLVAGATPDTQYS.

The V gene is TRBV5-4, the J gene TRBJ2-5; the D gene could be TRBD1 or TRBD2 (5 bases each). Trimming stripped 0 bases from V and 4 bases from J, with 16 bases between. The germline gives CDR1 SGHNT, CDR2 YYREEE (reference sequence). CDR3 size: 16 residues. In DNA, the CDR3 is TGTGCCAGCAGCTTGGATTTTGGGGGAGATCGAGAGACCCAGTACTTC. Translated: CASSLDFGGDRETQYF. Drawing the rest from reference TRBV5-4 and TRBJ2-5, the complete variable domain is ETGVTQSPTHLIKTRGQQVTLRCSSQSGHNTVSWYQQALGQGPQFIFQYYREEENGRGNFPPRFSGLQFPNYSSELNVNALELDDSALYLCASSLDFGGDRETQYFGPGTRLLVL.